A single T cell receptor beta chain is shown here with its context. The data originate from a study of blood T cell repertoires in COVID-19. Whole-study context: Researchers got acute and convalescent COVID-19 samples from the United States, Italy and Spain. PBMCs, B-cell-depleted T cells, or T cells provided the cDNA or gDNA that made up the material.

Per the original data handling: Amplification from reference gene primers served as the basis for estimated nucleated cell counts. Clones were read by immunoSEQ multiplex PCR, and TCRdb kept only the in-frame ones, dropping some. For V, J and clone size, that table is used; D and trimming come from the DNA. The data show some 240,000 clones, 82% seen once. Trimming stripped 5 bases from V and 2 bases from J, with 16 bases between. The CDR3 has 15 amino acids. CDR1 and CDR2 from the germline V gene are SGHTA and FQGTGA. The receptor comes from a woman aged 55-69 years with active or convalescent COVID-19. The chain links TRBV7-3 to TRBJ2-7, with D perhaps TRBD2 (5 bases). Sequences were obtained from peripheral blood. CDR3 nucleotides: TGTGCCAGCAGCCTCAGGACTGGCCAGCCCTACGAGCAGTACTTC. Amino acids: CASSLRTGQPYEQYF.